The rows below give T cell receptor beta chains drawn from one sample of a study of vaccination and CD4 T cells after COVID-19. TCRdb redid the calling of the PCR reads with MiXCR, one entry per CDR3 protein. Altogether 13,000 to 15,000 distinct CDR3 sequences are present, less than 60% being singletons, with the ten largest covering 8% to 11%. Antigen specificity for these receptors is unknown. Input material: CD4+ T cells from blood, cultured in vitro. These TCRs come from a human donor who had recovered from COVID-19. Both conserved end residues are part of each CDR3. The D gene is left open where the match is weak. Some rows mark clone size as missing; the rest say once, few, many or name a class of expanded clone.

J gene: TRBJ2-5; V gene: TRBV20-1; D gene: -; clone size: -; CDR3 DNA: TGCAGTGCTCGGGATGGACAGCCCCAAGAGACCCAGTACTTC; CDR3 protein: CSARDGQPQETQYF
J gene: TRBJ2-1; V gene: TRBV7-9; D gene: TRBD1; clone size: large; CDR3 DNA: TGTGCCAGCAGACAGGGGACAAAAGGGCGAAATGAGCAGTTCTTC; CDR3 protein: CASRQGTKGRNEQFF
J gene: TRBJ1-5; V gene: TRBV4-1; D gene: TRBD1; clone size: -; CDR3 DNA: TGCGCCAGCAGCCAAGGGACAGGGGGTCAGCCCCAGCATTTT; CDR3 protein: CASSQGTGGQPQHF
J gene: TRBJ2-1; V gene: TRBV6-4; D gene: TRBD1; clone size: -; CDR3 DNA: TGTGCCAGCAGCCCCGGGACAGATAACAATGAGCAGTTCTTC; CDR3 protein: CASSPGTDNNEQFF
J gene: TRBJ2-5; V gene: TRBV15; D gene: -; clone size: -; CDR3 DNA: TGTGCCACCAGCAGGGCCAAATCGGGGGTGGAAGAGACCCAGTACTTC; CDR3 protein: CATSRAKSGVEETQYF
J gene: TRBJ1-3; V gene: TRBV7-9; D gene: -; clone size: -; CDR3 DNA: TGTGCCAGCAGCTATGCTCAGGGGAACACCATATATTTT; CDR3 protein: CASSYAQGNTIYF
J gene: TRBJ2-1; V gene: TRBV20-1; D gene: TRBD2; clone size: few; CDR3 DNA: TGCAGTGCTACAGGGACTAGCGGGAGGAGCTCCTACAATGAGCAGTTCTTC; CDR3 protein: CSATGTSGRSSYNEQFF
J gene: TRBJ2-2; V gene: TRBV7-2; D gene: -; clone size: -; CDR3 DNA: TGTGCCAGCAGGGTTAACAGGGAGAACACCGGGGAGCTGTTTTTT; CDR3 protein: CASRVNRENTGELFF
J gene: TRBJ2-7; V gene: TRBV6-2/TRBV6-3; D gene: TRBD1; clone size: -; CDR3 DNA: TGTGCCAGCAGTTCCGGGACAGTTTTCTACGAGCAGTACTTC; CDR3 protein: CASSSGTVFYEQYF
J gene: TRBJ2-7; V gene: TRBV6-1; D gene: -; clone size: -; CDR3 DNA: TGTGCCAGCAGCCGAGGGGGGCGCGAGCAGTACTTC; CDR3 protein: CASSRGGREQYF
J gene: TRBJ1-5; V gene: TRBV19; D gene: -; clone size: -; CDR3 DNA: TGTGCCAGTAGTCCAAGGGGGGCGAGTCAGCCCCAGCATTTT; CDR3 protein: CASSPRGASQPQHF
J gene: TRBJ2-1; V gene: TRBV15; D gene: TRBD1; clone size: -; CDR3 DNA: TGTGCCACCAGCGGGGACAGGGTGATCAATGAGCAGTTCTTC; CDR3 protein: CATSGDRVINEQFF
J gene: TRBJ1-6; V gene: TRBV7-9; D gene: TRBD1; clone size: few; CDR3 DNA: TGTGCCAGCAGCTTAGGCCACGGACAGGGCATGACACCCCTCCACTTT; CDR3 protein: CASSLGHGQGMTPLHF
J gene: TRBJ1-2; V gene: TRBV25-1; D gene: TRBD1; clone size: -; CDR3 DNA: TGTGCCAGCAGTGGGGGACAGGCTAACTATGGCTACACCTTC; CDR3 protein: CASSGGQANYGYTF
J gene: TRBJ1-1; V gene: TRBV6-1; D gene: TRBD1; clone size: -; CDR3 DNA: TGTGCCAGCAACTTAAGAACAGGGGGCACTGAAGCTTTCTTT; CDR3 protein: CASNLRTGGTEAFF
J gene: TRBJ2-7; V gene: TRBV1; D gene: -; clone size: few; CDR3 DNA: TGCACCAGCAGCCCCAGGTTGGGACTCTGCCGCGAGCAGTACTTC; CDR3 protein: CTSSPRLGLCREQYF
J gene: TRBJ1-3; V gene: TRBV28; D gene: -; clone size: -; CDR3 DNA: TGTGCCAGCGGACCGGGTTCTCCCGGGAACACCATATATTTT; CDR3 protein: CASGPGSPGNTIYF
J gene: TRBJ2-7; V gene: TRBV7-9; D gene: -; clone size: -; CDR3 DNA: TGTGCCAGCAGCGCATACAGCGAGCAGTACTTC; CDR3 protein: CASSAYSEQYF
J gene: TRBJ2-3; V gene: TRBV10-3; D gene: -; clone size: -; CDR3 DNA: TGTGCCATCAGTGAGTCTGAGTCAGATACGCAGTATTTT; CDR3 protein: CAISESESDTQYF
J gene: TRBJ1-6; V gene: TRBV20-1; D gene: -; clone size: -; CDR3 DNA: TGCAGTGTACCCAGGGCAACTAGGTGGGATTCACCCCTCCACTTT; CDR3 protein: CSVPRATRWDSPLHF
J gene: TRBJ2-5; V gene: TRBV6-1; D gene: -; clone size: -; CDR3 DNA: TGTGCCAGTAGAAGTCAGGCGCAAGAGACCCAGTACTTC; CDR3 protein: CASRSQAQETQYF
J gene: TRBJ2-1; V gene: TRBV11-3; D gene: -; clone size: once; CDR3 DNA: TGTGCCAGCAGCTTAGCTGGGGGAGTCTCCTACAATGAGCAGTTCTTC; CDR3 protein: CASSLAGGVSYNEQFF
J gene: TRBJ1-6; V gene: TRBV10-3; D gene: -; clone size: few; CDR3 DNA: TGTGCCATCAGTGAGAGGGTACAGCTCGTATATAATTCACCCCTCCACTTT; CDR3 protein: CAISERVQLVYNSPLHF
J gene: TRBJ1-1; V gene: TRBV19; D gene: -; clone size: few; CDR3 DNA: TGTGCCAGTAGTATTATGAAGGAATCTGAAGCTTTCTTT; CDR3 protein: CASSIMKESEAFF
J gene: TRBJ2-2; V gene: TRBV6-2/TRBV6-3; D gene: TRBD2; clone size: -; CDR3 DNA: TGTGCCACCAAGGGCAGCGGGAGAACCGGGGAGCTGTTTTTT; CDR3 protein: CATKGSGRTGELFF
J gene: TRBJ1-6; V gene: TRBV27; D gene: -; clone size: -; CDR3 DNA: TGTGCCAGCAGTTTATCCCCCGTCGGCGTTTCACCCCTCCACTTT; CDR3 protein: CASSLSPVGVSPLHF
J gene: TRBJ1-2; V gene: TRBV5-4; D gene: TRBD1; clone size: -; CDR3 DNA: TGTGCCAGCAGCTTGGGATTCAGGGGGCGGGGTAACTATGGCTACACCTTC; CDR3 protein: CASSLGFRGRGNYGYTF
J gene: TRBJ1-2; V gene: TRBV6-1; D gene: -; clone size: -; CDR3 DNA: TGTGCCACCGAACGGGGGGGCGGAGGCTACACCTTC; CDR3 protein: CATERGGGGYTF
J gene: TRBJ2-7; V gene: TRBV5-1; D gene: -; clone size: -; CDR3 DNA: TGCGCCAGCAGCTTGACGACAGACTACGAGCAGTACTTC; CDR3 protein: CASSLTTDYEQYF
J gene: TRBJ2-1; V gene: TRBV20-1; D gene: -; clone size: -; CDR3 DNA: TGCAGTGCTAACCCAGGTGGAGTGTCTGGCTACAATGAGCAGTTCTTC; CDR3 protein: CSANPGGVSGYNEQFF
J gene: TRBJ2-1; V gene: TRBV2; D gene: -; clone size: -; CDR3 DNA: TGTGCCAGCAGTGAAACTAGTGACAATGAGCAGTTCTTC; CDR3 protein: CASSETSDNEQFF
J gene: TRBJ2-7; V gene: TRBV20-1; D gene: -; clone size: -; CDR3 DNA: TGCAGTGCTAGAGATCTCTACAGGGTATCGTTCGAGCAGTACTTC; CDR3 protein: CSARDLYRVSFEQYF
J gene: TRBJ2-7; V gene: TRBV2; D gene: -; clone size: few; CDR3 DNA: TGTGCCAGCAGGGGGACCCGCTCCTACGAGCAGTACTTC; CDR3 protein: CASRGTRSYEQYF
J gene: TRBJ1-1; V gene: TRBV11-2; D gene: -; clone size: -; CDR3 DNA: TGTGCCAGCAGCTCTCACAGGAACACTGAAGCTTTCTTT; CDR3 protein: CASSSHRNTEAFF
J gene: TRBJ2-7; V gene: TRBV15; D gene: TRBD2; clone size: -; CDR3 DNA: TGTGCCACCAGCAGAGATCTGTTTAGCGGGAGCTCCTACGAGCAGTACTTC; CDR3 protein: CATSRDLFSGSSYEQYF
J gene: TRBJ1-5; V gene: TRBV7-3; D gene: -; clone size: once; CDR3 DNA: TGTGCCAGCAGCTTTAAGGTGTTTGTAGGGTTTTATAGCAATCAGCCCCAGCATTTT; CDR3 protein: CASSFKVFVGFYSNQPQHF
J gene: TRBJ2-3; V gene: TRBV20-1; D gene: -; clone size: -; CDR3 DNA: TGCAGTGCTAGAGTTCGGGGGAGCACAGATACGCAGTATTTT; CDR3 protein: CSARVRGSTDTQYF
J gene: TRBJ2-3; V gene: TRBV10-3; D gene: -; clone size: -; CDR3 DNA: TGTGCCATCAGTGTTAACAGGGATCAAGATACGCAGTATTTT; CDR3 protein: CAISVNRDQDTQYF
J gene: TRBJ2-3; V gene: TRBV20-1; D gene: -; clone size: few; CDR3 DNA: TGCAGTGCTAGAGGGGCTCGTTGGGACCCCAGCACAGATACGCAGTATTTT; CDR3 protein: CSARGARWDPSTDTQYF
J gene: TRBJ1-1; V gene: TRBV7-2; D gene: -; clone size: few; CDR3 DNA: TGTGCCAGCAGCTTAGAGTCGGACACTGAAGCTTTCTTT; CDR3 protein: CASSLESDTEAFF
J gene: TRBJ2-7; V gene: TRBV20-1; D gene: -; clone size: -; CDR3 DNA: TGCAGTGCTAGAAACCGGGAGCCCCCCTACGAGCAGTACTTC; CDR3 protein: CSARNREPPYEQYF
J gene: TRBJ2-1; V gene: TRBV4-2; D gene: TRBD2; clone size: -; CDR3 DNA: TGTGCCAGCAGCCAAGATCCAACTAGCGGGTCCTACAATGAGCAGTTCTTC; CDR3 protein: CASSQDPTSGSYNEQFF
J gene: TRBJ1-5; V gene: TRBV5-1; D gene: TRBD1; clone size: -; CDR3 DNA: TGCGCCAGCAGCTTGGGGACAGGGTTCGGCCAGCCCCAGCATTTT; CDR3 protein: CASSLGTGFGQPQHF
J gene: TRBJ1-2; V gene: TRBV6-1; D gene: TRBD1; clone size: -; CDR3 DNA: TGTGCCAGCAGACTCCAACATGGGACAGCCTATGGCTACACCTTC; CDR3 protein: CASRLQHGTAYGYTF
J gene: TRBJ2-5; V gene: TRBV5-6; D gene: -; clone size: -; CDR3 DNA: TGTGCCAGCAGGGGGATTGAATTTTCAGAGACCCAGTACTTC; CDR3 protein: CASRGIEFSETQYF
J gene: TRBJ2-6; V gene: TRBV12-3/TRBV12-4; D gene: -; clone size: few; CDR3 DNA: TGTGCCAGCAGTGCCGGCCGCAGCCCTGGGGCCAACGTCCTGACTTTC; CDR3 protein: CASSAGRSPGANVLTF
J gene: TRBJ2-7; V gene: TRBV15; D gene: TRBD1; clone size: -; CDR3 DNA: TGTGCCACCAGCACTAGACAGGGACCCCCTCAGCAGTACTTC; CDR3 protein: CATSTRQGPPQQYF
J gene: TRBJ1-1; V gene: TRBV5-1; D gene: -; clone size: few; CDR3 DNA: TGCGCCAGCAGCCTCCTGGGCGACGTTAACACTGAAGCTTTCTTT; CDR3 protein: CASSLLGDVNTEAFF
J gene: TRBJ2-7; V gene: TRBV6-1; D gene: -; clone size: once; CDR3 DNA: TGTGCCAGCAGAAGCGGCTACGAGCAGTACTTC; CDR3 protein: CASRSGYEQYF
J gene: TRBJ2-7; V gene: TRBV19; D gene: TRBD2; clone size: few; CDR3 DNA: TGTGCCAGTAAGACTAGCGGGAGCTCCTACGAGCAGTACTTC; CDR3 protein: CASKTSGSSYEQYF
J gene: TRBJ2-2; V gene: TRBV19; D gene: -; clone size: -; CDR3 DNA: TGTGCCAGTAGTATGTTCGGACAGCGAAACACCGGGGAGCTGTTTTTT; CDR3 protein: CASSMFGQRNTGELFF
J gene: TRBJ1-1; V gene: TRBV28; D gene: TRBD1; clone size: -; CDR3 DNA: TGTGCCAGCAGTTTTCAGCCAGGGGGCACTGAAGCTTTCTTT; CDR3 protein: CASSFQPGGTEAFF